This note documents a single T cell receptor beta chain sequence. The antigen this receptor binds is unknown. No much larger clone exists at a distance of one base, and base qualities are not known. The entry originates in a study of shared clonotypes between healthy human individuals (dated by TCRdb to 2018 to 2021). Regarding the complete study: The cohort comprised two women and a few men aged 18 to 49 years. For each donor, CD4 naive and CD4 memory were each run on three plates, CD8 naive on two plates, and CD8 memory on one plate. To estimate repertoire size and how much clonotypes are shared between individuals, the study performed deep sequencing of blood TCR repertoires from roughly five healthy adults. Different laboratories and diverse techniques were used to prepare libraries and sequence TCR repertoires, to increase sequencing depth and limit assay-specific biases. Between about 0.8 and 9.5 billion PBMCs per donor were obtained by leukapheresis.

Donors were healthy HIV-negative adults with no recently reported acute infections or vaccinations. Every donor was a Caucasian adult living in Nashville, Tennessee, USA. CD8 memory samples consisted of magnetically selected CD45RO+ cells combined with CCR7-negative CD45RA+ effector memory (TemRA) cells. Blood was collected by leukapheresis, and PBMCs were isolated by Ficoll-Histopaque density gradient centrifugation and then cryopreserved in liquid nitrogen vapor phase. Analytical flow cytometry was used to check the purity and quantity of each magnetically sorted T cell population. From each sorted fraction, genomic DNA was isolated and quantified by UV absorbance on a Nanodrop 2000c. The study at large found these results: Because the study included only a small number of donors, the genetic and exposure-history diversity represented was limited. Sampling was limited to blood, and TCR repertoires in tissue likely differ from TCR repertoires in blood. Incomplete sequencing was indicated by rarefaction of sorted-subset datasets, despite the large sequencing depth. Naive subsets generally had larger estimated clonotype richness than memory subsets did. Pairwise subsampling led to the expectation that sequencing depth would affect the degree of clonotype sharing among donors. Sharing across a few donors was observed for about 5% of naive CD4, under 4% of naive CD8, about 2.3% of memory CD4, and roughly 0.4% of memory CD8 clonotypes. Higher generation probabilities were observed for clonotypes shared by all four sorted-subset donors than for non-shared clonotypes.

TCR CDR3 regions were amplified from genomic DNA by multiplex PCR using the deep immunoSEQ assay. For each cell subset, the extracted genomic DNA was distributed evenly across all wells of several immunoSEQ 96-well plates, and each plate served as one replicate. For sorted subsets, each replicate PCR was loaded with around 220 ng genomic DNA, equivalent to approximately 33,000 T cell genomes. Purified libraries were quantified with a Qubit 3.0 fluorometer, sized on a Bioanalyzer 2100, and re-quantified with the KAPA Library Quantification kit. Every immunoSEQ 96-well plate was sequenced on a separate single-read 150-cycle Illumina NextSeq 550 flow cell. The original methods were these. Because only junctional sequences without quality scores were contained in the immunoSEQ output, filtering matching that applied to full-length reads could not be performed. To assign V/J genes and CDR3, sequences were annotated using PyIR, a Python wrapper for IgBLAST v1.9, with IMGT germline references. Any read was removed if the V/J assignment was weak (E-value above 1e-6), the CDR3 was missing, or the read contained stop codons, out-of-frame junctions, or ambiguous translated residues. V3J clonotypes were defined as sequences sharing the same inferred V gene, J gene, and CDR3 amino acid sequence. Percentage overlap between repertoires was calculated by dividing the number of shared unique clonotypes by the size of the smaller repertoire. Repertoire richness was assessed with RTK rarefaction, the Chao1 estimator, and Recon v2.1 estimates of unobserved clonotypes. OLGA was used to compute generation probabilities for all TCRbeta clonotypes that the gDNA method yielded from a handful of donors. The table was pulled from immuneACCESS by TCRdb, which kept in-frame rearrangements only. Such tables lose some clones; where checked, under half of the loss comes from unresolved V genes, and the rest has no known cause. Clonal size and the V and J genes are those of that table, whereas D and trimming came from the DNA. The sample records 400,000 or so clones, around 96% of which are singletons. 0.32% of the sample is held by the ten biggest clonotypes.

Input material: memory CD8+ T cells sorted from blood. The label giving this sample's cell subset or site can be read as: CD45RO+ cells pooled with CCR7-negative TemRA cells. This TCR was sampled from a young man in good health.

The CDR3 sequence is CASSLPGTGTKYF. The nucleotide sequence is given as TGTGCCAGCAGCTTACCGGGGACGGGGACGAAATACTTC. This chain is built from TRBV7-3 and TRBJ2-7; the D gene could be TRBD1 or TRBD2, each one agreeing over 5 bases. Trimming removed 2 bases from V and 13 bases from J, leaving 18 bases between the germline ends. CDR1 SGHTA and CDR2 FQGTGA were looked up in the germline V gene. There are 13 amino acids in the CDR3, from cysteine to phenylalanine inclusive. Only the CDR3 portion is preserved as DNA: 39 bases, with reading frame beginning at the first base.